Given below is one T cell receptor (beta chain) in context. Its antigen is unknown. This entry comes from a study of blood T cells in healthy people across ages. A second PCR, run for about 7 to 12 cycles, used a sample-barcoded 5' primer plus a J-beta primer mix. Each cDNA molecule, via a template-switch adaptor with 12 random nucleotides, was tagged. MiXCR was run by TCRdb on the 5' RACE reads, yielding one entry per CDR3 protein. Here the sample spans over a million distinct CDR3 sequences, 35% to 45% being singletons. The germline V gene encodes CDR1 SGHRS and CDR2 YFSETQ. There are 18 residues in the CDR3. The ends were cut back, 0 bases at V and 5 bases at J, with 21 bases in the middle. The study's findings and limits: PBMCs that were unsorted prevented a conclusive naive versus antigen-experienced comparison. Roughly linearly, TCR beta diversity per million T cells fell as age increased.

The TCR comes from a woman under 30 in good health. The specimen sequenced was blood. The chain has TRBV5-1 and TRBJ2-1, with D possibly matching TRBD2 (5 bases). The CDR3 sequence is CASSLVGDPAGENNEQFF. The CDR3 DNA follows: TGCGCCAGCAGCTTGGTGGGAGATCCTGCGGGTGAAAACAATGAGCAGTTCTTC.